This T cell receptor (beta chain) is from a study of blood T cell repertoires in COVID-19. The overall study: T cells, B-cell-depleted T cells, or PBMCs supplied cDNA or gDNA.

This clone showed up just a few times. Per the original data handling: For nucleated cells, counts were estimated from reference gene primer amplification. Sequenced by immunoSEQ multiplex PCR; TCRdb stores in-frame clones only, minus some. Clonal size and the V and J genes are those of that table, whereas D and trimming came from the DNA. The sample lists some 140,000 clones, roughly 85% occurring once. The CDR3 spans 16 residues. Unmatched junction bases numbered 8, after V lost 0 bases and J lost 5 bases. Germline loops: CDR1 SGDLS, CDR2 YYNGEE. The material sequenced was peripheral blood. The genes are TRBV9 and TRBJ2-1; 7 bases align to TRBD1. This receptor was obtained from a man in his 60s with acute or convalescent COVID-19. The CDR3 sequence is CASSVEGGSLHNEQFF. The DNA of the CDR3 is TGTGCCAGCAGCGTAGAAGGGGGCTCCCTGCACAATGAGCAGTTCTTC.